This is a list of T cell receptor beta chains from one sample in a study of blood T cell repertoires in COVID-19. Here immunoSEQ multiplex PCR was the method, and the copy in TCRdb shows in-frame clones only, minus some. The table lists 80,000 to 95,000 clones, 75% to 90% of them singletons. The sequenced material came from peripheral blood. The receptors come from a woman in her forties or fifties with active or convalescent COVID-19. The CDR3 runs from the conserved cysteine through the conserved F or W. The order of the fields is clone size, D gene, V gene, J gene, CDR3 DNA, CDR3 protein. D genes are given only for firm matches. A clone size is listed for some rows: how often the clone was seen (once, few, many), or a class if it is expanded.

-	TRBD1	TRBV7-6	TRBJ2-7	TGTGCCAGCAGCTTGGGACAGGGGGCGATCGAGCAGTACTTC	CASSLGQGAIEQYF
-	-	TRBV3-1/TRBV3-2	TRBJ2-3	TGTGCCAGCAGCCAACCCGTTAGCACAGATACGCAGTATTTT	CASSQPVSTDTQYF
-	-	TRBV12-3/TRBV12-4	TRBJ1-2	TGTGCCAGCAGCCCCGGTCTGACAGGCAGAGTCAGCTTC	CASSPGLTGRVSF
-	-	TRBV21-1	TRBJ1-6	TGTGCCAGCAGCAAAGCGCTTCTGGGGGCCCAATATAATTCACCCCTCCACTTT	CASSKALLGAQYNSPLHF
-	-	TRBV30	TRBJ2-2	TGTGCCTGGAGTGCTTCCGGGTTCACCGGGGAGCTGTTTTTT	CAWSASGFTGELFF
few	-	TRBV9	TRBJ1-2	TGTGCCAGCAGCGACGGGAACTATGGCTACACCTTC	CASSDGNYGYTF
once	TRBD1	TRBV2	TRBJ1-2	TGTGCCAGCAGCCAGGACAGGTCGTATGGCTACACCTTC	CASSQDRSYGYTF
-	-	TRBV5-6	TRBJ2-5	TGTGCCAGCAAGTTTGGCGAGACCCAGTACTTC	CASKFGETQYF
-	-	TRBV3-1/TRBV3-2	TRBJ1-4	TGTGCCAGCAGCCAAGTGCGGGGGCTAGGAGAAAAACTGTTTTTT	CASSQVRGLGEKLFF
-	-	TRBV7-8	TRBJ1-2	TGTGCCAGCAGTATAGGGGGTGGGTCGGGACGTCGCACCTTC	CASSIGGGSGRRTF
-	TRBD1	TRBV25-1	TRBJ1-5	TGTGCCAGCAGTGACTCTAAGACAGGGAGCAATCAGCCCCAGCATTTT	CASSDSKTGSNQPQHF
once	-	TRBV9	TRBJ2-1	TGTGCCAGCAGCGTAGGAGGTCGGAATGAGCAGTTCTTC	CASSVGGRNEQFF
-	-	TRBV28	TRBJ1-5	TGTGCCAGCAGTTTTCAGGCACGGGGGAGTCAGCCCCAGCATTTT	CASSFQARGSQPQHF
-	-	TRBV6-2/TRBV6-3	TRBJ1-1	TGTGCCAGCAGTTGGCGGGGAATGAACACTGAAGCTTTCTTT	CASSWRGMNTEAFF
-	-	TRBV7-2	TRBJ1-1	TGTGCCAGCAGCTTAACGGGGGTCAGGAACACTGAAGCTTTCTTT	CASSLTGVRNTEAFF
-	-	TRBV6-5	TRBJ1-2	TGTGCCAGCAGTTACTCTGAGTCCTATGGCTACACCTTC	CASSYSESYGYTF
-	TRBD2	TRBV19	TRBJ2-1	TGTGCCAGTAGTACGGTAGCGGGGGGGACCTACAATGAGCAGTTCTTC	CASSTVAGGTYNEQFF
-	-	TRBV6-1	TRBJ1-1	TGTGCCAGCAGTGAAAATTATCGAGGCACTGAAGCTTTCTTT	CASSENYRGTEAFF
-	-	TRBV15	TRBJ1-3	TGTGCCACCAGCGGCAGGGGATTGGGAAACACCATATATTTT	CATSGRGLGNTIYF
-	TRBD1	TRBV28	TRBJ1-4	TGTGCCAGCAGTTTGGGACAGGATCGTAAACTGTTTTTT	CASSLGQDRKLFF
-	TRBD1	TRBV30	TRBJ2-7	TGTGCCTGGGCGGGACAGGGGATCCACGAGCAGTACTTC	CAWAGQGIHEQYF
-	-	TRBV7-7	TRBJ2-2	TGTGCATCCAGGGGGAACACCGGGGAGCTGTTTTTT	CASRGNTGELFF
few	-	TRBV11-2	TRBJ2-2	TGTGCCAGCAGCTCAGACAGATTTATCACCGGGGAGCTGTTTTTT	CASSSDRFITGELFF
-	-	TRBV2	TRBJ2-5	TGTGCCAGCAGTGCGGACTTCCAAGAGACCCAGTACTTC	CASSADFQETQYF
-	-	TRBV11-2	TRBJ1-1	TGTGCCAGCAGCTTAGGGCCAGGGAAAGCTTTCTTT	CASSLGPGKAFF
-	-	TRBV5-6	TRBJ1-2	TGTGCCAGCAGCCGAGTGGGGGCAGGCTATGGCTACACCTTC	CASSRVGAGYGYTF
-	-	TRBV3-1/TRBV3-2	TRBJ2-3	TGTGCCAGCAGCCAAGATCGGGTAGCCTCAGATACGCAGTATTTT	CASSQDRVASDTQYF
once	-	TRBV6-4	TRBJ2-1	TGTGCCAGCAGTGACCAAGGGGGTAGGAGTGAGCAGTTCTTC	CASSDQGGRSEQFF
-	-	TRBV9	TRBJ1-1	TGTGCCAGCAGCGTAGGGGGAGGGATGAACACTGAAGCTTTCTTT	CASSVGGGMNTEAFF
-	-	TRBV25-1	TRBJ2-1	TGTGCCAGCAGTGACTACAGTACCTCCTACAATGAGCAGTTCTTC	CASSDYSTSYNEQFF
-	TRBD1	TRBV2	TRBJ2-7	TGTGCCAGCAGAAACTTGCAGGTAACGGGACAGGAGGCCTACGAGCAGTACTTC	CASRNLQVTGQEAYEQYF
few	TRBD2	TRBV6-2/TRBV6-3	TRBJ2-1	TGTGCCAGCAGTCGGCCTTCTAGCGGGGGGGAGAATGAGCAGTTCTTC	CASSRPSSGGENEQFF
few	-	TRBV6-5	TRBJ1-2	TGTGCCAGCAGAACAGGGATCTATGGCTACACCTTC	CASRTGIYGYTF
-	-	TRBV5-8	TRBJ1-2	TGTGCCAGCGTCTCCCCCCTACCAAACTATGGCTACACCTTC	CASVSPLPNYGYTF
-	-	TRBV6-1	TRBJ2-7	TGTGCCAGCAGTGAAGGCGGGCAGGGACTCTACGAGCAGTACTTC	CASSEGGQGLYEQYF
-	-	TRBV13	TRBJ1-3	TGTGCCAGCCGGGGGGGGAACGGAAACACCATATATTTT	CASRGGNGNTIYF
-	TRBD2	TRBV19	TRBJ2-7	TGTGCCACCTCTGTGGGGGGGAACTACGAGCAGTACTTC	CATSVGGNYEQYF
once	-	TRBV6-2/TRBV6-3	TRBJ2-7	TGTGCCAGCAGTTACTCGAACCAGGGTAACAAGCAGTACTTC	CASSYSNQGNKQYF
-	-	TRBV6-5	TRBJ1-5	TGTGCCAGCAAGATACTACAGGGCTCTCAGCCCCAGCATTTT	CASKILQGSQPQHF
few	-	TRBV7-9	TRBJ2-7	TGTGCCAGCAGCTTAAGAGGCTACGAGCAGTACTTC	CASSLRGYEQYF